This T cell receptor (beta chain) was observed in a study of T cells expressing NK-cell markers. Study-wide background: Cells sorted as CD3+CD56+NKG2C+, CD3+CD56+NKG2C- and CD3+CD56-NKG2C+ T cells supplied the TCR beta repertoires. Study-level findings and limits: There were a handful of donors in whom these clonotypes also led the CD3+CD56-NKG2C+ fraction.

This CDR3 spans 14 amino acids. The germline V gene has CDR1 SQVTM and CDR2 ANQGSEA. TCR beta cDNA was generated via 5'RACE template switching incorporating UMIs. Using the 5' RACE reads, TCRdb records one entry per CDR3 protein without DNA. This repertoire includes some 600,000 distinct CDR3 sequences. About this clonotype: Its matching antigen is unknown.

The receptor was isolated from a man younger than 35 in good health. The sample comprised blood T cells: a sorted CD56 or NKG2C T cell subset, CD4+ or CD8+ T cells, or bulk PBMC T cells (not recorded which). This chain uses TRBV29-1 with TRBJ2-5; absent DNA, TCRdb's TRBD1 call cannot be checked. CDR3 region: CSVVPGTGQETQYF.